This TCR beta chain emerged from a study of cytomegalovirus exposure and HLA in healthy donors. Study background: A prior analysis found about 110 million unique TCR beta sequences from around 180 million T cells. The study placed about 86% of its approximately 400 genotyped donors in the Caucasian-associated ancestry cluster.

The PCR ran on 60 Vbeta and 13 Jbeta primers. Here immunoSEQ multiplex PCR was the method, and the copy in TCRdb shows in-frame clones only, minus some. This repertoire includes tens of thousands of clones. Every donor was a healthy person donating bone marrow. Germline V lookup: CDR1 MNHNY, CDR2 SVGAGI (reference sequence). There are 15 residues in the CDR3. The J segment lost 6 bases and the V segment lost 0 bases, leaving 7 bases of the junction unmatched. The sequenced sample was PBMCs. The sequence came from a woman aged 55-69 years in good health and CMV-seropositive. The chain links TRBV6-6 to TRBJ2-5; 7 bases align to TRBD2. This CDR3 is CASSYSGEGGKTQYF. DNA of the CDR3: TGTGCCAGCAGTTACTCAGGGGAGGGAGGAAAGACCCAGTACTTC.